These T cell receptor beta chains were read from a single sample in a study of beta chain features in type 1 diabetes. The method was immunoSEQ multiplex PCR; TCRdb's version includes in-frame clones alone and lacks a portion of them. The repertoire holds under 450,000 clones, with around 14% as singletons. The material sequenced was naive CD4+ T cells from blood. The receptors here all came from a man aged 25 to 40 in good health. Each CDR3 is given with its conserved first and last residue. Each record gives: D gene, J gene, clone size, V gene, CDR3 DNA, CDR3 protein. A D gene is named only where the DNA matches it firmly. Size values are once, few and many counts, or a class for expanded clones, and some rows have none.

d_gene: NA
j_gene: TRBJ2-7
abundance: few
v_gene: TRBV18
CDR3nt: TGTGCCAGCTCACCGTATAGGGGTGACCACGAGCAGTACTTC
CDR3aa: CASSPYRGDHEQYF

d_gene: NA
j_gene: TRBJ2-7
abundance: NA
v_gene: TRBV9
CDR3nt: TGTGCCAGCAGCGACCACCTGGGGGCCCTAGGCGAGCAGTACTTC
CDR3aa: CASSDHLGALGEQYF

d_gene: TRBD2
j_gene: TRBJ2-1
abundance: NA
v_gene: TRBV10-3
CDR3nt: TGTGCCATCAGTGGAGCGGGGGACCACAATGAGCAGTTCTTC
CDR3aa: CAISGAGDHNEQFF

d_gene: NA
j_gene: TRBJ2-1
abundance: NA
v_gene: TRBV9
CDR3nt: TGTGCCAGCAGCGTAGACTGGGCTGAGCAGTTCTTC
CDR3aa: CASSVDWAEQFF

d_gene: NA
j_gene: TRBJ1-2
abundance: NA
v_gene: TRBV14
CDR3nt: TGTGCCAGCAGCCAAACGTTCTATGGCTACACCTTC
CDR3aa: CASSQTFYGYTF

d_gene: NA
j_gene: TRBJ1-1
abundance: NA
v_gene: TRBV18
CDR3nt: TGTGCCAGCTCACCTCCAAATGGGGCAAGGGCTTTCTTT
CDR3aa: CASSPPNGARAFF

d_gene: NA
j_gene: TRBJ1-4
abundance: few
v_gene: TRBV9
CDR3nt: TGTGCCAGCAGCCCCCGCACAGCTAATGAAAAACTGTTTTTT
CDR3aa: CASSPRTANEKLFF

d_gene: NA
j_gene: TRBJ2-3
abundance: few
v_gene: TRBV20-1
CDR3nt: TGCAGTGCTAGTCCCGCAGATACGCAGTATTTT
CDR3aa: CSASPADTQYF

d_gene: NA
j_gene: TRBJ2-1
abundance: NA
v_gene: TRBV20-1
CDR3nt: TGCAGTGCTAGACCGATCGTTGAGCAGTTCTTC
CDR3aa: CSARPIVEQFF

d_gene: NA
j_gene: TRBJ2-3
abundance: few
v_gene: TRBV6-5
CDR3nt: TGTGCCAGCAGCTTACAGGGTAGCACAGATACGCAGTATTTT
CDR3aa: CASSLQGSTDTQYF

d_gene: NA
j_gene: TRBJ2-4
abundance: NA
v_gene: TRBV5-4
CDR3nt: TGTGCCAGCAGCTCTACGTTGGCCAAAAACATTCAGTACTTC
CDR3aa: CASSSTLAKNIQYF

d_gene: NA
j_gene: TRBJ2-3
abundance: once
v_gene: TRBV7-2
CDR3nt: TGTGCCAGCAGCTTAGCGGCCGCGCAGAGCACAGATACGCAGTATTTT
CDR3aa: CASSLAAAQSTDTQYF

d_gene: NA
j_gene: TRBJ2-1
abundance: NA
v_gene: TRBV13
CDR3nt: TGTGCCAGCAGCTCTTTGGTAGGGGCCAGCTACAATGAGCAGTTCTTC
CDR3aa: CASSSLVGASYNEQFF

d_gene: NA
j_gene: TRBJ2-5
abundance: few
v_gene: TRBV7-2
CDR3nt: TGTGCCAGCAGCTCTCCTGGGCGGAGAGGAGGGGAGACCCAGTACTTC
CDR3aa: CASSSPGRRGGETQYF

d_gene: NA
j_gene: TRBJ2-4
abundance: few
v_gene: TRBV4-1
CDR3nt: TGCGCCAGCAGCTACCCCGCTCGATCGGGGGCCGTTAACATTCAGTACTTC
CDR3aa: CASSYPARSGAVNIQYF

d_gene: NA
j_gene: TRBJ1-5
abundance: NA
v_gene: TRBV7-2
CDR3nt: TGTGCCAGCAGCTTAGAGGGAAGGTATAGCAATCAGCCCCAGCATTTT
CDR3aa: CASSLEGRYSNQPQHF

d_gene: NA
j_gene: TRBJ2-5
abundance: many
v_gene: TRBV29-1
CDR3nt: TGCAGCGTGGGATACAGGCGGAAGGAGACCCAGTACTTC
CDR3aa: CSVGYRRKETQYF

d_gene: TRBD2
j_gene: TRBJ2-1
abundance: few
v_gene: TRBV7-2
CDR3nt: TGTGCCAGCAGCTGGGGGACTAGCGGGGACAAGTTCTTC
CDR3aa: CASSWGTSGDKFF

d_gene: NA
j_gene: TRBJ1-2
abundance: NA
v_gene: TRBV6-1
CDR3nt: TGTGCCAGCAGACAGAACCTTGATGGCTACACCTTC
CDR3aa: CASRQNLDGYTF

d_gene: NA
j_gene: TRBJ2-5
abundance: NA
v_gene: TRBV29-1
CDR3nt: TGCAGCGTTGTTTCCCCAGGACAAGAGACCCAGTACTTC
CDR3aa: CSVVSPGQETQYF

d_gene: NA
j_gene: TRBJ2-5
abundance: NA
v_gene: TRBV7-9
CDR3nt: TGTGCCAGCAGCTTTCAAGGAGAGACCCAGTACTTC
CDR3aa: CASSFQGETQYF

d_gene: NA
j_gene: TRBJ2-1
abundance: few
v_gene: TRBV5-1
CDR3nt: TGCGCCAGCAGCGTGCGGGAAAATGAGCAGTTCTTC
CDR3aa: CASSVRENEQFF

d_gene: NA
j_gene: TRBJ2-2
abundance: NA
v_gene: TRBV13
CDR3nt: TGTGCCAGCAGCTTAGGGGTAACTCTACGGAACACCGGGGAGCTGTTTTTT
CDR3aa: CASSLGVTLRNTGELFF

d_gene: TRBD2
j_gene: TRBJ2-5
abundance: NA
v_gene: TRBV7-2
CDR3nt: TGTGCCAGCAGCTGGATCGGGACTAGCGGGAGGTTGATTCAAGAGACCCAGTACTTC
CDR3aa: CASSWIGTSGRLIQETQYF

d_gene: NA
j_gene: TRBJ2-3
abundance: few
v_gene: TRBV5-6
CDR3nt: TGTGCCAGCAGCTCAGGACAGCGCACAGATACGCAGTATTTT
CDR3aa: CASSSGQRTDTQYF

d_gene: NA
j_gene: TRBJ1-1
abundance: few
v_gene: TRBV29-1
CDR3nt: TGCAGCGTTCAATTCAAAAGGGACACTGAAGCTTTCTTT
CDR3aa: CSVQFKRDTEAFF

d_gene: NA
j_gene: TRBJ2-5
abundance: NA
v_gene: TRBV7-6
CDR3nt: TGTGCCAGCAGCTTAGAGGGCTGGGGTAGTCAGACCCAGTACTTC
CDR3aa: CASSLEGWGSQTQYF

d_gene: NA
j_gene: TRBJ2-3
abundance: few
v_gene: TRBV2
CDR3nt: TGTGCCAGCAGGGTACTGGCGGGGCGCACAGATACGCAGTATTTT
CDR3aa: CASRVLAGRTDTQYF

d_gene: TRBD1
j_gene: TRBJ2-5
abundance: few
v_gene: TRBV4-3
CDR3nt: TGCGCCAGCAGCCAAGAGAGTGGGACAGTACCCCAGTACTTC
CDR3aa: CASSQESGTVPQYF

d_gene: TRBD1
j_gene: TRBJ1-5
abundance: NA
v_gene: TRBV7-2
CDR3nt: TGTGCCAGCAGCTTAGCTGGGACAGGGGGCGATCAGCCCCAGCATTTT
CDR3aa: CASSLAGTGGDQPQHF

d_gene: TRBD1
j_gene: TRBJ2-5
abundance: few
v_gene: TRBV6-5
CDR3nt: TGTGCCAGCAGTTACTCTAGGACAGGGAATGGCGAGACCCAGTACTTC
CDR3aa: CASSYSRTGNGETQYF

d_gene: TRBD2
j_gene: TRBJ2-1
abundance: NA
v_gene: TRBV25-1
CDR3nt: TGTGCCAGCAGTGAACCGGGACTAGCGGGAGGGAATGAGCAGTTCTTC
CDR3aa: CASSEPGLAGGNEQFF

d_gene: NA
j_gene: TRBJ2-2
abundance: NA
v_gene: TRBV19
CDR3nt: TGTGCCAGCCAAAGGGGGAACACCGGGGAGCTGTTTTTT
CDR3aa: CASQRGNTGELFF

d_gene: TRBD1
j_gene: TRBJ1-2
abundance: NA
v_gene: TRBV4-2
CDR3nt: TGTGCCAGTTACGACTCCGGGACAGGGGTCGGAGGCTACACCTTC
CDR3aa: CASYDSGTGVGGYTF

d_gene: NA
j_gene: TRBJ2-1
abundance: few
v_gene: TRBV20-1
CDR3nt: TGCAGTGCTAGATTGGCGGGTGAGCAGTTCTTC
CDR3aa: CSARLAGEQFF

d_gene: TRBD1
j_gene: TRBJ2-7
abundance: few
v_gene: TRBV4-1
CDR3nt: TGCGCCAGCAGCCGCTACCGGGACAGTTCCTACGAGCAGTACTTC
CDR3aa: CASSRYRDSSYEQYF

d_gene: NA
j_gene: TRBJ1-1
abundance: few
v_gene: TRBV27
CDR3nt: TGTGCCAGCAGTTTGGGTCCCGCCCGAAGACAAAACACTGAAGCTTTCTTT
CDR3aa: CASSLGPARRQNTEAFF

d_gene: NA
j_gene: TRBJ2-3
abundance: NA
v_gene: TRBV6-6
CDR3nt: TGTGCCAGCAGCCTGATCCCAGGAACGTCAGATACGCAGTATTTT
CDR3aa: CASSLIPGTSDTQYF

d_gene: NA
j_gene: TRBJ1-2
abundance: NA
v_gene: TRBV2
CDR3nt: TGTGCCAACCACGACCCCCGCAGGGACTATGGCTACACCTTC
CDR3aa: CANHDPRRDYGYTF

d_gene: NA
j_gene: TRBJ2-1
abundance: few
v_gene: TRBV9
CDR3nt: TGTGCCAGCAGCCCTAGTAGCCTAGGGGCCTACAATGAGCAGTTCTTC
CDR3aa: CASSPSSLGAYNEQFF

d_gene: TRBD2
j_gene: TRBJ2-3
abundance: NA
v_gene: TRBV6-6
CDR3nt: TGTGCCAGTGCAGGGCGGGAGGGCTTTAGCACAGATACGCAGTATTTT
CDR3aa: CASAGREGFSTDTQYF

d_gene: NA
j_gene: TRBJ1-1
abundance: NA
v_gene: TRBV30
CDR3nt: TGTGCCTCCAGTCTCAAGACAGTAACTGAAGCTTTCTTT
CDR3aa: CASSLKTVTEAFF